A selection of T cell receptor beta chains follows, all from one sample in a study of Tregs in tolerant kidney transplant recipients. Only in-frame clones appear in the TCRdb table, and some are missing; sequencing was by immunoSEQ multiplex PCR. The table has tens of thousands of clones, about four fifths seen once. The sequencing input was CD4+ T cells from blood. Source of these receptors: a human donor in good health. Both conserved end residues are part of each CDR3. D genes are given only for firm matches. Size is omitted from some rows. Given values are once, few, many or a class for expanded clones.

J: TRBJ1-1; V: TRBV10-3; size: NA; D: NA; DNA: TGTGCCATCAGTGAGTCGACTCGGACGGGGAACACTGAAGCTTTCTTT; CDR3: CAISESTRTGNTEAFF
J: TRBJ1-1; V: TRBV27; size: NA; D: NA; DNA: TGTGCCAGCAGCCCCCAGACAGTTAGCGCTGAAGCTTTCTTT; CDR3: CASSPQTVSAEAFF
J: TRBJ2-5; V: TRBV18; size: NA; D: NA; DNA: TGTGCCAGCTCACCACTTACCCAAGAGACCCAGTACTTC; CDR3: CASSPLTQETQYF
J: TRBJ2-2; V: TRBV2; size: NA; D: NA; DNA: TGTGCCTGCCGGGGATCCGGGGAGCTGTTTTTT; CDR3: CACRGSGELFF
J: TRBJ2-5; V: TRBV20-1; size: NA; D: NA; DNA: TGCAGTACCGGGGCGGAGACCCAGTACTTC; CDR3: CSTGAETQYF
J: TRBJ2-7; V: TRBV28; size: NA; D: NA; DNA: TGTGCCAGCAGACCCTGGGAGTTCGAGCGCTACGAGCAGTACTTC; CDR3: CASRPWEFERYEQYF
J: TRBJ1-4; V: TRBV5-6; size: NA; D: TRBD1; DNA: TGTGCCAGCAGACAACGGGACAGCGCCGTTGGAAAACTGTTTTTT; CDR3: CASRQRDSAVGKLFF
J: TRBJ2-6; V: TRBV29-1; size: few; D: TRBD1; DNA: TGCAGCGTGGGACAGGGGAGGTCTGGGGCCAACGTCCTGACTTTC; CDR3: CSVGQGRSGANVLTF
J: TRBJ2-7; V: TRBV29-1; size: once; D: NA; DNA: TGCAGCGTTGCCCGGGACAAAATACTCCACGAGCAGTACTTC; CDR3: CSVARDKILHEQYF
J: TRBJ2-5; V: TRBV30; size: once; D: TRBD1; DNA: TGTGCCTGGAGTCGGGACAGACAAGAGACCCAGTACTTC; CDR3: CAWSRDRQETQYF
J: TRBJ2-3; V: TRBV4-3; size: NA; D: NA; DNA: TGCGCCAGCAGCCAAGTGACAGGACGAGAAGATACGCAGTATTTT; CDR3: CASSQVTGREDTQYF
J: TRBJ1-1; V: TRBV7-6; size: few; D: TRBD1; DNA: TGTGCCAGCATCATACTGACAGGGTCTATTAGCACTGAAGCTTTCTTT; CDR3: CASIILTGSISTEAFF
J: TRBJ2-5; V: TRBV7-9; size: NA; D: NA; DNA: TGTGCCACACAAGGGTCGGCCCATGAAGAGACCCAGTACTTC; CDR3: CATQGSAHEETQYF
J: TRBJ2-1; V: TRBV5-6; size: NA; D: NA; DNA: TGTGCCAGCAGCTTGTTTAGGCGTATTGAGCAGTTCTTC; CDR3: CASSLFRRIEQFF
J: TRBJ2-1; V: TRBV7-2; size: NA; D: NA; DNA: TGTGCCAGCAGCTTAACCTATGCGCACAATGAGCAGTTCTTC; CDR3: CASSLTYAHNEQFF
J: TRBJ2-5; V: TRBV5-1; size: NA; D: NA; DNA: TGCGCCAGCAGCTTGGACAGGGCAGAGACCCAGTACTTC; CDR3: CASSLDRAETQYF
J: TRBJ2-7; V: TRBV12-5; size: NA; D: NA; DNA: TGTGCTAGTGGTTTGCGGCCCTTGGCGGGGTGGATTACCTACGAGCAGTACTTC; CDR3: CASGLRPLAGWITYEQYF
J: TRBJ2-1; V: TRBV7-2; size: NA; D: TRBD1; DNA: TGTGCCAGCAGCTTAGACGGACCAGGGGGCGATGAGCAGTTCTTC; CDR3: CASSLDGPGGDEQFF
J: TRBJ2-7; V: TRBV7-9; size: medium-sized; D: NA; DNA: TGTGCCAGCAGCTCACAAGGCGGCTCCGAGCAGTACTTC; CDR3: CASSSQGGSEQYF
J: TRBJ2-7; V: TRBV11-3; size: few; D: TRBD2; DNA: TGTGCCAGCAGCCGCCCGACCCACGCTAGCGGGACAAGCTCCTACGAGCAGTACTTC; CDR3: CASSRPTHASGTSSYEQYF
J: TRBJ1-4; V: TRBV11-2; size: NA; D: NA; DNA: TGTGCCAGCAGCCCCCGGGGGGGAGGAGAAAAACTGTTTTTT; CDR3: CASSPRGGGEKLFF
J: TRBJ2-4; V: TRBV7-2; size: NA; D: NA; DNA: TGTGCCAGCAGCTCCGGGATAGCCAAAAACATTCAGTACTTC; CDR3: CASSSGIAKNIQYF
J: TRBJ2-5; V: TRBV6-6; size: once; D: NA; DNA: TGTGCCAGCAGAAGGACCCAAGGAGAGACCCAGTACTTC; CDR3: CASRRTQGETQYF
J: TRBJ1-6; V: TRBV5-6; size: NA; D: TRBD1; DNA: TGTGCCAGCAGCCCAATCCGGGACAGGGTTAATTCACCCCTCCACTTT; CDR3: CASSPIRDRVNSPLHF
J: TRBJ2-7; V: TRBV18; size: NA; D: NA; DNA: TGTGCCAGCTCACCGGGGGGCTCCTACGAGCAGTACTTC; CDR3: CASSPGGSYEQYF
J: TRBJ1-2; V: TRBV18; size: NA; D: NA; DNA: TGTGCCAGCTCACCAGAGGAGGACAGAGTAGAAGGCTACACCTTC; CDR3: CASSPEEDRVEGYTF
J: TRBJ1-4; V: TRBV4-2; size: NA; D: NA; DNA: TGTGCCAGCAGCCAAGATCGGGGGGCTCCAGCTAATGAAAAACTGTTTTTT; CDR3: CASSQDRGAPANEKLFF
J: TRBJ2-1; V: TRBV19; size: NA; D: NA; DNA: TGTGCCAGTAGTATGGCGATCGCAGCCTACAATGAGCAGTTCTTC; CDR3: CASSMAIAAYNEQFF
J: TRBJ2-7; V: TRBV6-6; size: NA; D: NA; DNA: TGTGCCAGCAGTTACTCATGGGTGCCGAGTCCCAACGAGCAGTACTTC; CDR3: CASSYSWVPSPNEQYF